The 2 T cell receptor beta chains given below trace back to one sample, sequenced in a study of a mutant IDH1 vaccine in newly diagnosed glioma. The protocol was immunoSEQ multiplex PCR, while the TCRdb copy is restricted to in-frame clones and leaves out a portion. This sample has around 25,000 clones, with over 75% found just once. These TCRs are of unknown antigen specificity. Time point noted: week 11, during vaccination. Alongside topical imiquimod, each dose of vaccine comprised 300 ug of mutant IDH1 20-mer peptide. The sequenced sample was PBMCs, obtained from a glioma patient whose treatment included an IDH1 peptide vaccine. Receptors were obtained from a woman between 18 and 29 years old with glioma.

This chain uses TRBV2 with TRBJ2-7, with D maybe TRBD2 (6 bases). The CDR3 is 13 residues long. Trimming took off 7 bases at V and 5 bases at J, with 15 bases between the two ends. From germline, CDR1 is SNHLY and CDR2 FYNNEI. The CDR3 DNA follows: TGTGCCAGCACCCGGTACGGAGGGGACGAGCAGTACTTC. As protein: CASTRYGGDEQYF. The entire variable domain, with the rest obtained from reference TRBV2 and TRBJ2-7, is as follows: EPEVTQTPSHQVTQMGQEVILRCVPISNHLYFYWYRQILGQKVEFLVSFYNNEISEKSEIFDDQFSVERPDGSNFTLKIRSTKLEDSAMYFCASTRYGGDEQYFGPGTRLTVT.

This chain links TRBV11-2 with TRBJ1-1, with D possibly matching TRBD1 (6 bases). Germline V lookup: CDR1 SGHAT, CDR2 FQNNGV. Deletions cut 5 bases from V and 2 bases from J, with 15 bases between. The CDR3 runs to 15 residues. CDR3 DNA: TGTGCCAGCAGCGCCCAACAGGGATCCAACACTGAAGCTTTCTTT. Translating it yields CASSAQQGSNTEAFF.